These 30 T cell receptor beta chains share one sample of origin, sequenced in a study of cytomegalovirus exposure and HLA in healthy donors. With 60 Vbeta and 13 Jbeta primers, the PCR was carried out. Some clones are missing from TCRdb's copy, which holds only in-frame ones; the method was immunoSEQ multiplex PCR. This table holds approximately 180,000 clones, about four fifths found once. Sequenced material: PBMCs. The origin of the receptors is a woman aged 40 to 50 in good health and CMV-seronegative.

Only a few counts were recorded for this clone. The chain employs TRBV27 and TRBJ1-2; D is unresolved. Germline CDR1 is MNHEY and CDR2 is SMNVEV (reference sequence). The CDR3 extends over 13 amino acids. V lost 5 bases and J lost 4, with 11 bases in between. The CDR3 nucleotides are TGTGCCAGCAGTAAGGAGAAACGCTATGGCTACACCTTC. As protein: CASSKEKRYGYTF.

The chain carries TRBV11-2 and TRBJ1-4; D possibly corresponds to TRBD1 (6 bases). Germline V gene sequence: CDR1 SGHAT, CDR2 FQNNGV. The CDR3 extends over 15 amino acids. Between the trimmed V and J ends, which lost 3 bases and 8 bases, there was a span of 16 bases. The DNA of the CDR3 is TGTGCCAGCAGCTTTACCAGGGGCCTCGGGGAAAAACTGTTTTTT. Translating it yields CASSFTRGLGEKLFF.

The chain links TRBV11-3 to TRBJ2-3; TRBD2 matches at 11 bases. The CDR3 consists of 16 residues. Germline CDR1 and CDR2: SGHNT and YENEEA. V lost 5 bases, J lost 1 base, and 5 bases stayed unmatched. The CDR3 DNA follows: TGTGCCAGCAGCCAGGGACTAGCGGACCGCACAGATACGCAGTATTTT. Translated, it gives CASSQGLADRTDTQYF.

The chain combines TRBV7-7 with TRBJ2-3; TRBD2 agrees at 9 bases. V shed 4 bases and J 0 bases; nucleotides not matched to a gene: 2. CDR1 and CDR2 (germline): SSHAT, FNYEAQ (reference sequence). The CDR3 spans 15 residues. The CDR3 sequence is CASSSGTSSTDTQYF. In DNA, the CDR3 is TGTGCCAGCAGCTCCGGGACTAGCAGCACAGATACGCAGTATTTT.

In this sample, this clone turned up once. The CDR3 loop is CASSPLTSGLGEQYF. The CDR3 DNA follows: TGTGCCAGCTCACCACTGACTAGCGGTCTCGGCGAGCAGTACTTC. The V and J genes are TRBV18 and TRBJ2-7; 9 nucleotides agree with TRBD2. V shed 1 base and J 6 bases; nucleotides not matched to a gene: 7. CDR1 and CDR2 (germline): KGHSH, LQKENI. The CDR3 consists of 15 residues.

The count of this clone is one. This chain links TRBV18 with TRBJ2-7; possible D gene TRBD1, 5 bases. Trimming shortened V by 1 base and J by 3 bases, and 10 bases separated the two germline ends. The CDR3 contains 14 residues. Germline loops: CDR1 KGHSH, CDR2 LQKENI. The CDR3 loop reads CASSPRQGDYEQYV. CDR3 nucleotides: TGTGCCAGCTCACCACGGCAAGGGGACTACGAGCAGTACGTC.

V is TRBV10-3 and J is TRBJ1-2, with 7 bases lining up with TRBD1. The V gene's germline CDR1 is ENHRY and CDR2 SYGVKD. Unmatched junction bases numbered 10, after V lost 9 bases and J lost 6 bases. The CDR3 has 13 amino acids. CDR3 loop: CAIFGGQSDGYTF. As DNA, the CDR3 is TGTGCCATTTTCGGGGGACAGTCGGATGGCTACACCTTC.

The V and J genes are TRBV6-1 and TRBJ2-7; the D is unclear. The CDR3 runs to 13 residues. The V gene lost 3 bases and the J gene lost 0 bases, with 6 bases spanning the gap. CDR1 MNHNS and CDR2 SASEGT come from the germline V gene. The CDR3 region is CASSEGPSYEQYF. CDR3 DNA sequence: TGTGCCAGCAGTGAGGGCCCCTCCTACGAGCAGTACTTC.

This sequence joins TRBV7-9 and TRBJ2-7; 8 bases line up with TRBD2. The V gene end was trimmed by 2 bases and the J gene end by 1 base; junction bases not matched to a gene: 7. The CDR3 totals 16 residues. Per the germline V gene, CDR1 is SEHNR and CDR2 is FQNEAQ (reference sequence). The CDR3 nucleotides read TGTGCCAGCAGCTTATCGGGCGGGAGGTCGTCCTACGAGCAGTACGTC. This sequence encodes CASSLSGGRSSYEQYV.

The chain joins TRBV30 to TRBJ2-3, with TRBD2 identical over 15 bases. The CDR3 runs to 17 residues. The germline gives CDR1 GTSNPN, CDR2 SVGIG (reference sequence). V lost 7 bases and J lost 0; bases outside the gene matches: 8. Here the CDR3 reads CASTGTSGGSSTDTQYF. The CDR3 DNA reads TGTGCCTCCACCGGGACTAGCGGGGGGTCTAGCACAGATACGCAGTATTTT. The variable domain in full, with the rest retrieved from reference TRBV30 and TRBJ2-3, is SQTIHQWPATLVQPVGSPLSLECTVEGTSNPNLYWYRQAAGRGLQLLFYSVGIGQISSEVPQNLSASRPQDRQFILSSKKLLLSDSGFYLCASTGTSGGSSTDTQYFGPGTRLTVL.

The CDR3 here is CASGLASLSGRTFNEQFF. The CDR3 DNA reads as TGTGCTAGTGGTTTGGCTTCTTTGAGCGGGAGGACTTTTAATGAGCAGTTCTTC. This sequence joins TRBV12-5 and TRBJ2-1, with TRBD2 matching over 9 bases. This CDR3 comprises 18 residues. With 1 base clipped from V and 7 bases from J, the junction kept 14 bases outside the gene matches. Germline CDR1 reads LGHNT; CDR2 reads FRNRAP.

The chain links TRBV30 to TRBJ1-5, with TRBD1 as a possible D gene (5 bases). Trimming took 4 bases from V and 4 from J, leaving 11 bases between them. CDR1 is GTSNPN and CDR2 is SVGIG in the germline V gene (reference sequence). This CDR3 is built from 13 residues. In nucleotides, the CDR3 is TGTGCCTGGACGGGTGCAGGGAATCAGCCCCAGCATTTT. It translates to CAWTGAGNQPQHF.

The rearrangement joins TRBV2 to TRBJ1-5; D gene unclear. Germline lookup yields CDR1 SNHLY and CDR2 FYNNEI. This CDR3 region has 14 residues. Trimming cost V 7 bases and J 3 bases, with 13 bases left between them. CDR3 DNA sequence: TGTGCCAGCAACCCAGGTCAAGTCAATCAGCCCCAGCATTTT. It encodes CASNPGQVNQPQHF.

The rearrangement uses TRBV6-1 and TRBJ1-2; D unclear. The germline gives CDR1 MNHNS, CDR2 SASEGT. Deletions cut 4 bases from V and 6 bases from J, with 6 bases between. The CDR3 totals 11 residues. The CDR3 here is CASSVNDGYTF. CDR3 nucleotide sequence: TGTGCCAGCAGTGTCAATGATGGCTACACCTTC.

This clone was seen just once. The V and J genes are TRBV10-2 and TRBJ1-1, with D uncertain. CDR3 length: 11 amino acids. With 4 bases removed from V and 8 bases from J, the gap between germline ends came to 8 bases. Per the germline V gene, CDR1 is WSHSY and CDR2 is SAAADI. This CDR3 is CASSGALEAFF. CDR3 sequence (DNA): TGCGCCAGCAGTGGAGCCCTAGAAGCTTTCTTT.

The J gene is TRBJ1-3, the V gene TRBV18; possibly TRBD1 for D (6 bases). CDR3 length: 17 residues. CDR1 KGHSH and CDR2 LQKENI come from the germline V gene. V lost 0 bases, J lost 0 bases, and 12 bases lay in between. This CDR3 is CASSPPGQFYSGNTIYF. CDR3 nucleotide sequence: TGTGCCAGCTCACCACCCGGACAGTTCTACTCTGGAAACACCATATATTTT.

This rearrangement joins TRBV4-3 to TRBJ2-1; D possibly corresponds to TRBD2 (5 bases). The length of the CDR3 is 14 residues. The ends were cut back, 3 bases at V and 7 bases at J, with 13 bases in the middle. Germline loops: CDR1 LGHNA, CDR2 YSLEER. CDR3 amino acids: CASSQPEDGNEQFF. The CDR3 DNA sequence: TGCGCCAGCAGCCAGCCGGAGGATGGGAATGAGCAGTTCTTC.

This clone was observed a single time. The gene calls are TRBV25-1 and TRBJ1-1; weak D call: TRBD1 (6 bases). CDR1 MGHDK and CDR2 SYGVNS come from the germline V gene. The CDR3 consists of 16 residues. V gave up 3 bases and J gave up 1 base, with 15 bases separating them. The CDR3 coding sequence is TGTGCCAGCAGTGATCCCGAGACACAGGGGAACACTGAAGCTTTCTTT. Translation: CASSDPETQGNTEAFF.

Note on this clone: This specimen includes other DNA sequences encoding the same CDR3. The genes are TRBV5-4 and TRBJ2-5; TRBD2 matches 9 bases. V gave up 0 bases and J gave up 2 bases; unmatched junction bases: 2. The CDR3 totals 15 residues. Per germline, CDR1 SGHNT and CDR2 YYREEE (reference sequence). The CDR3 DNA follows: TGTGCCAGCAGCTTGGGACTAGCGGAACAAGAGACCCAGTACTTC. It encodes CASSLGLAEQETQYF.

The rearrangement joins TRBV18 to TRBJ2-7, with 7 bases identical to TRBD2. The CDR3 runs 13 residues. Trimming cost V 3 bases and J 2 bases; bases outside gene matches: 1. Germline CDR1 and CDR2: KGHSH and LQKENI. The CDR3, as DNA: TGTGCCAGCTCACCCAGCGGGGCCTACGAGCAGTACTTC. Translation gives CASSPSGAYEQYF.

The chain carries TRBV15 and TRBJ1-4, with D tentatively TRBD1 (6 bases). Trimming removed 0 bases at V and 7 bases at J, with 15 bases between. The CDR3 extends over 16 amino acids. Germline V gene data show CDR1 as LNHNV and CDR2 as YYDKDF (reference sequence). The CDR3: CATSRDLGQNSEKLFF. In nucleotides, the CDR3 is TGTGCCACCAGCAGAGATCTAGGACAGAATAGTGAAAAACTGTTTTTT. Filled out from reference TRBV15 and TRBJ1-4, the complete variable domain reads DAMVIQNPRYQVTQFGKPVTLSCSQTLNHNVMYWYQQKSSQAPKLLFHYYDKDFNNEADTPDNFQSRRPNTSFCFLDIRSPGLGDTAMYLCATSRDLGQNSEKLFFGSGTQLSVL.

This chain joins TRBV5-1 and TRBJ2-3, with 7 positions matching TRBD1. V lost 5 bases to trimming and J lost 1 base; unmatched junction nucleotides: 10. The V gene's germline CDR1 is SGHRS and CDR2 YFSETQ. This CDR3 has 16 residues. The CDR3 DNA is TGCGCCAGCAGTCGGGACAGCACTTGGGGCACAGATACGCAGTATTTT. It codes for CASSRDSTWGTDTQYF.

As regards this clone: One end of the junction fails to match germline, which may point to a read error. V usage is TRBV7-9 and J usage is TRBJ1-3; 7 nucleotides align to TRBD1. This CDR3 contains 15 residues. The germline V gene encodes CDR1 SEHNR and CDR2 FQNEAQ (reference sequence). CDR3 residues: CSSSVGSDRTDTIYF. CDR3 DNA: TGTTCCAGCAGCGTAGGATCGGACAGGACGGACACCATATATTTT.

The chain combines TRBV19 with TRBJ1-3; TRBD1 matches at 8 bases. There are 14 residues in the CDR3. Trimming removed 3 bases from V and 5 bases from J; junction bases left unmatched: 3. The germline V gene has CDR1 LNHDA and CDR2 SQIVND (reference sequence). The CDR3 bases are TGTGCCAGTAGTATTGGCAGGGGGCGAAACACCATATATTTT. This sequence encodes CASSIGRGRNTIYF.

The rearrangement uses TRBV5-1 and TRBJ1-1; D not resolved. Trimming took off 5 bases at V and 1 base at J, with 15 bases between the two ends. The CDR3 length is 15 residues. Germline V gene sequence: CDR1 SGHRS, CDR2 YFSETQ. CDR3 loop: CASRFDSGSNTEAFF. Written as DNA, the CDR3 is TGCGCCAGCAGGTTCGACTCGGGGTCGAACACTGAAGCTTTCTTT. Combining the CDR3 with reference TRBV5-1 and TRBJ1-1 gives the whole variable domain KAGVTQTPRYLIKTRGQQVTLSCSPISGHRSVSWYQQTPGQGLQFLFEYFSETQRNKGNFPGRFSGRQFSNSRSEMNVSTLELGDSALYLCASRFDSGSNTEAFFGQGTRLTVV.

With respect to this clone: The junction departs from the called germline gene at one end, perhaps through a read error. This chain joins TRBV7-9 and TRBJ1-5; 7 nucleotides match TRBD1. The CDR3 has 14 amino acids. From germline, CDR1 is SEHNR and CDR2 FQNEAQ (reference sequence). DNA of the CDR3: TGTGCCGGCAGCTCCACAGGGGACAATCAGCCCCAGCATTTT. Protein sequence: CAGSSTGDNQPQHF.

The chain has TRBV11-3 and TRBJ2-4, with TRBD2 matching 7 bases. The CDR3 covers 15 residues. The ends lost 3 bases at V and 0 bases at J; junction bases unmatched: 2. Germline-derived CDR1 and CDR2 are SGHNT and YENEEA. CDR3: CASSLRGLAKNIQYF. In nucleotides, the CDR3 is TGTGCCAGCAGCTTGCGGGGGTTAGCCAAAAACATTCAGTACTTC. The entire variable domain, with the rest obtained from reference TRBV11-3 and TRBJ2-4, is as follows: EAGVVQSPRYKIIEKKQPVAFWCNPISGHNTLYWYLQNLGQGPELLIRYENEEAVDDSQLPKDRFSAERLKGVDSTLKIQPAELGDSAVYLCASSLRGLAKNIQYFGAGTRLSVL.

The chain combines TRBV5-4 with TRBJ2-3; 7 bases align to TRBD2. Germline lookup yields CDR1 SGHNT and CDR2 YYREEE (reference sequence). CDR3 size: 17 residues. The J segment lost 4 bases and the V segment lost 0 bases, leaving 11 bases of the junction unmatched. The CDR3 here is CASSLGEREGISDTQYF. The CDR3 DNA sequence: TGTGCCAGCAGCTTGGGGGAGCGGGAAGGGATTTCAGATACGCAGTATTTT.

V usage is TRBV7-2 and J usage is TRBJ2-7; a weak D match, TRBD1 (6 bases). The V end was cut by 5 bases, the J end by 3 bases, with 11 bases between. The CDR3 loop spans 13 amino acids. Germline CDR1 and CDR2: SGHTA and FQGNSA. DNA for the CDR3: TGTGCCAGCAGCCAGGACAGTAACTACGAGCAGTACTTC. Protein sequence: CASSQDSNYEQYF.

V usage is TRBV19 and J usage is TRBJ1-2, with 8 nucleotides matching TRBD1. The CDR3 covers 13 residues. CDR1 LNHDA and CDR2 SQIVND come from the germline V gene (reference sequence). The ends lost 5 bases at V and 4 bases at J; junction bases unmatched: 3. The DNA for the CDR3 is TGTGCCAGTAGTCCACAGGGGGGCTATGGCTACACCTTC. This gives the protein CASSPQGGYGYTF.